This TCR beta chain originates from a study of shared clonotypes between healthy human individuals. Germline CDR1 and CDR2: SGDLS and YYNGEE. The CDR3 contains 15 residues. V was pared by 0 bases and J by 4 bases, with 13 bases between. Remarks on this clone: Antigen: not known.

Data came from immunoSEQ multiplex PCR; TCRdb stores just in-frame clones and leaves some out. The repertoire consists of more than 150,000 clones, with roughly 93% occurring once and the leading ten covering about 0.067%. Whole-study results and caveats: Shared clonotypes: about 5.3% naive CD4, around 3.7% naive CD8, about 2.4% memory CD4, under 0.45% memory CD8.

V gene TRBV9 combines with J gene TRBJ1-1, with D perhaps TRBD1 (5 bases). The source of this sequence is a woman aged 25 to 39 in good health. Sequences were obtained from naive CD4+ T cells sorted from blood. Regarding subset: CD45RA+ positively selected. The CDR3 DNA follows: TGTGCCAGCAGCGTAGTGGGGGGAGGGTCCACTGAAGCTTTCTTT. Translation gives CASSVVGGGSTEAFF. Filled out from reference TRBV9 and TRBJ1-1, the complete variable domain reads DSGVTQTPKHLITATGQRVTLRCSPRSGDLSVYWYQQSLDQGLQFLIQYYNGEERAKGNILERFSAQQFPDLHSELNLSSLELGDSALYFCASSVVGGGSTEAFFGQGTRLTVV.